The clone carrying this T cell receptor beta chain was counted ten times or more. The sample belongs to a study of early T cells in non-severe SARS-CoV-2 infection. Looked up from germline, CDR1 is LNHDA and CDR2 is SQIVND (reference sequence). The CDR3 extends over 13 amino acids. The V end was cut by 3 bases, the J end by 3 bases, with 9 bases between. Unique molecular identifiers were added to individual cDNA molecules. MiXCR was run by TCRdb on the 5' RACE reads, yielding one entry per CDR3 protein. The table includes under 70,000 distinct CDR3 sequences, about 15% detected once. The clonotype comes from an adult who was a healthcare worker with PCR-confirmed SARS-CoV-2 infection or an uninfected control (not recorded which). J is TRBJ2-7 and V is TRBV19; unclear D gene. Sequencing used whole blood, obtained at baseline. The CDR3 sequence: CASSMGSYYEQYF. CDR3 DNA sequence: TGTGCCAGTAGTATGGGCTCCTACTACGAGCAGTACTTC.